This T cell receptor beta chain was recorded in a study of blood T cell repertoires in COVID-19. The overall study: There were acute and convalescent COVID-19 samples, and they came from the United States, Italy and Spain.

Participants were aged roughly 18 to 90 years, lived in roughly 25 US areas, and enrolled virtually. Which cohort a participant joined came from the clinical history participants gave. This clone was seen only once. The CDR3 loop spans 15 amino acids. V was pared by 6 bases and J by 9 bases, with 9 bases of the junction left unmatched. Germline V CDR1 and CDR2: MDHEN, SYDVKM. In the original analysis: For nucleated cells, counts were estimated from reference gene primer amplification. TCRdb keeps only in-frame clones here, not all; method: immunoSEQ multiplex PCR. D and trimming come from the DNA, and the V and J calls and clone size come from that table. The sample consists of about 320,000 clones, 85% to 90% of them appearing once.

The TCR originated in a woman between 18 and 30 years old who had recovered from COVID-19. This sequence joins TRBV28 and TRBJ1-5; TRBD1 agrees at 12 bases. Specimen: PBMCs or T cells enriched from blood (not recorded which). As DNA, the CDR3 is TGTGCCAGCAGCAAGGGACAGGGGGCCGGCGGGCCCCAGCATTTT. Residues: CASSKGQGAGGPQHF.